This TCR beta chain was identified in a study of CD4 and CD8 cells across lung adenocarcinoma regions. Germline assignment: CDR1 MNHEY and CDR2 SMNVEV (reference sequence). V gave up 6 bases and J gave up 1 base; unmatched junction bases: 3. This CDR3 is 14 amino acids long. TCRdb analysed the PCR reads with MiXCR anew, one entry per CDR3 protein. The profile shows 4,500 or so distinct CDR3 sequences, about 45% of them singletons. The source material was CD4+ T cells from the margin of a lung tumor. The chain employs TRBV27 and TRBJ2-1; 7 bases map to TRBD2. The receptor's source is a female donor with lung adenocarcinoma. The CD4 and CD8 labels of this study may be unreliable. CDR3 in DNA: TGTGCCAGCAGAATGGGGGGGTCCTACAATGAGCAGTTCTTC. Translating it yields CASRMGGSYNEQFF.